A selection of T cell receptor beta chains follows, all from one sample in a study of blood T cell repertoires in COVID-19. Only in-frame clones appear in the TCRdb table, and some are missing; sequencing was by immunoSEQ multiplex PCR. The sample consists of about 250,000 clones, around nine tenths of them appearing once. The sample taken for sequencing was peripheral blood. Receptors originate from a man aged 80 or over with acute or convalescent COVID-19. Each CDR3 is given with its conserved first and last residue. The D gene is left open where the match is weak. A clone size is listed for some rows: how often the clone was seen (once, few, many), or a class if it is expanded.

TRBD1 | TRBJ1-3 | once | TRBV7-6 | CASSLGTGLTGNTIYF | TGTGCCAGCAGCTTAGGGACAGGTTTAACTGGAAACACCATATATTTT
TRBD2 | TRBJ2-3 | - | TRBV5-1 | CASSFFGLAGGISTDTQYF | TGCGCCAGCAGCTTTTTTGGACTAGCGGGGGGGATTAGCACAGATACGCAGTATTTT
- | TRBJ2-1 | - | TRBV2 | CASRGATAGDNEQFF | TGTGCCAGCAGGGGGGCCACGGCGGGGGATAATGAGCAGTTCTTC
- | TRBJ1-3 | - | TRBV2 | CASTLDIGNTIYF | TGTGCCAGCACTCTGGACATAGGAAACACCATATATTTT
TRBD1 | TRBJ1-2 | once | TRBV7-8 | CASSPGTVNYGYTF | TGTGCCAGCAGCCCAGGGACAGTTAACTATGGCTACACCTTC
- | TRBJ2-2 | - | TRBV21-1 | CASSKEGSDRADTGELFF | TGTGCCAGCAGCAAAGAAGGGTCCGACAGGGCGGACACCGGGGAGCTGTTTTTT
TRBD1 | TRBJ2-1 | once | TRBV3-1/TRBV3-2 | CASSQVTGVTYNEQFF | TGTGCCAGCAGCCAAGTCACAGGGGTCACCTACAATGAGCAGTTCTTC
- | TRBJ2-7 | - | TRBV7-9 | CASSPRIGLDSYEQYF | TGTGCCAGCAGCCCTAGGATCGGCCTTGACTCCTACGAGCAGTACTTC
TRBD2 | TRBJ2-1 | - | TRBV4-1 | CASSQDLRRGVQFF | TGCGCCAGCAGCCAAGATCTCCGTCGGGGGGTGCAGTTCTTC
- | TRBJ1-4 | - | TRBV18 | CASSLQSLDNEKLFF | TGTGCCAGCTCGTTACAGTCGCTTGACAATGAAAAACTGTTTTTT
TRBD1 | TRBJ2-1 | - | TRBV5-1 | CASSLLGRGGSGEQFF | TGCGCCAGCAGCTTGCTAGGTAGAGGGGGCTCGGGTGAGCAGTTCTTC
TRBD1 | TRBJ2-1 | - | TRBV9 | CASSAGTGLHEQFF | TGTGCCAGCAGCGCCGGGACAGGGCTTCATGAGCAGTTCTTC
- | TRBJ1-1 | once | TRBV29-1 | CSAQAGERHFF | TGCAGCGCCCAAGCGGGGGAACGACATTTCTTT
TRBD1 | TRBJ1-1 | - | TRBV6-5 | CASSYTGQGAEAFF | TGTGCCAGCAGTTACACCGGACAGGGCGCTGAAGCTTTCTTT
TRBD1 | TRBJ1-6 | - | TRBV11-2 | CASSLKGQGAPNSPLHF | TGTGCCAGCAGCTTGAAGGGACAGGGGGCGCCTAATTCACCCCTCCACTTT
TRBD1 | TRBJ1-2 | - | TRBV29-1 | CSVDARGAYGYTF | TGCAGCGTTGATGCCAGGGGGGCCTATGGCTACACCTTC
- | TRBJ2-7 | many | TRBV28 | CASKSGGTYEQYF | TGTGCCAGCAAGTCAGGAGGAACCTACGAGCAGTACTTC
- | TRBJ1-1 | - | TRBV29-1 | CSAGVNRNTEAFF | TGCAGCGCCGGAGTCAATAGGAACACTGAAGCTTTCTTT
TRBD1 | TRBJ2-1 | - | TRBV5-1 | CASGGQGGGEQFF | TGCGCCAGCGGGGGACAGGGGGGCGGTGAGCAGTTCTTC
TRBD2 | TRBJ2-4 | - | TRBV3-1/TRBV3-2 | CASSLAGDIQYF | TGTGCCAGCAGCCTAGCGGGAGACATTCAGTACTTC
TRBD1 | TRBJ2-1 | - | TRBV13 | CASSPNDGTGPFGEQFF | TGTGCCAGCAGCCCGAACGACGGGACAGGCCCTTTCGGTGAGCAGTTCTTC
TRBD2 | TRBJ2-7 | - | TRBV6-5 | CASSDSGSDYEQYF | TGTGCCAGCAGCGATAGCGGGAGTGACTACGAGCAGTACTTC
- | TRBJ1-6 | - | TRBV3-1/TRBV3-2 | CASSQGTFLASPLHF | TGTGCCAGCAGCCAAGGGACATTCCTTGCCTCACCCCTCCACTTT